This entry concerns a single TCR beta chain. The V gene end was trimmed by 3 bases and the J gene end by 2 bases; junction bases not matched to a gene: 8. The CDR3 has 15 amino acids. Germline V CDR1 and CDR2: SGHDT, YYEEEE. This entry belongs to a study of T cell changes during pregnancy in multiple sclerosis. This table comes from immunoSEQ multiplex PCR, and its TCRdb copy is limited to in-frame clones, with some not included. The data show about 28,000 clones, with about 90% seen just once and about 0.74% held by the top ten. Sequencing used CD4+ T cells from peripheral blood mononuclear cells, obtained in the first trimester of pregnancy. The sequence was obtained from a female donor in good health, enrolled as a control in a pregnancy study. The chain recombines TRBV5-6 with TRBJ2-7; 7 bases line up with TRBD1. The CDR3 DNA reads TGTGCCAGCAGCTATACAGGGGACCTCACCTACGAGCAGTACTTC. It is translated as CASSYTGDLTYEQYF.